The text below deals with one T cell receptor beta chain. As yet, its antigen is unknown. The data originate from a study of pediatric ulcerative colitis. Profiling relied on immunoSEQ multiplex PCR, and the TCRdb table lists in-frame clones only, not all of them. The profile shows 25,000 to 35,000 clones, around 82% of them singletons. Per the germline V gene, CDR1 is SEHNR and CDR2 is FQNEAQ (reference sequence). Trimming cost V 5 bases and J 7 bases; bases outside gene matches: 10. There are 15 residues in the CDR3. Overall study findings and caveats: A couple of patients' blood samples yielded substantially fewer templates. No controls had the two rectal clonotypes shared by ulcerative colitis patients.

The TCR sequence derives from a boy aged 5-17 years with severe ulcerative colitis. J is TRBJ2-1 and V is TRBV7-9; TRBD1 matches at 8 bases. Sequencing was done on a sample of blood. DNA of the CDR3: TGTGCCAGCAGCCCCCCCCCGGACAGGGTGAATGAGCAGTTCTTC. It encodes CASSPPPDRVNEQFF.